These 18 T cell receptor beta chains share one sample of origin, sequenced in a study of T cells in localized non-small cell lung cancer. Here immunoSEQ multiplex PCR was the method, and the copy in TCRdb shows in-frame clones only, minus some. The sample carries just under 35,000 clones, 80% to 95% recorded once. The sample in question was peripheral blood mononuclear cells, obtained before any cancer treatment. These TCRs come from an older female donor with stage II lung adenocarcinoma.

V is TRBV30 and J is TRBJ1-2, with TRBD1 identical over 7 bases. Germline V gene data show CDR1 as GTSNPN and CDR2 as SVGIG (reference sequence). J gave up 8 bases and V 5 bases, and 8 bases lay outside the gene matches. This CDR3 is built from 12 residues. CDR3 loop: CAWPQTGLGYTF. CDR3 DNA sequence: TGTGCCTGGCCCCAGACAGGGTTAGGCTACACCTTC.

This chain connects TRBV28 to TRBJ1-3; D not resolved. There are 14 residues in the CDR3. V gave up 3 bases and J gave up 2 bases, with 8 bases separating them. From germline, CDR1 is MDHEN and CDR2 SYDVKM. The CDR3 loop reads CASSFPGTGNTIYF. CDR3 DNA sequence: TGTGCCAGCAGTTTTCCGGGGACTGGAAACACCATATATTTT.

V gene TRBV7-9 combines with J gene TRBJ1-4; D perhaps matches TRBD1 (6 bases). The CDR3 loop spans 13 amino acids. Germline CDR1 is SEHNR and CDR2 is FQNEAQ (reference sequence). Trimming removed 4 bases from V and 8 bases from J, with 11 bases in between. The CDR3 DNA follows: TGTGCCAGCAGCTCTGGACAGCTAGAAAAACTGTTTTTT. It codes for CASSSGQLEKLFF.

The V call is TRBV6-5, the J call TRBJ2-7; a possible D gene is TRBD1 (6 bases). Germline assignment: CDR1 MNHEY and CDR2 SVGAGI. Trimming stripped 4 bases from V and 0 bases from J, with 10 bases between. CDR3 size: 14 residues. CDR3 protein: CASSFDRSSYEQYF. The CDR3, as DNA: TGTGCCAGCAGTTTCGACAGGAGCTCCTACGAGCAGTACTTC.

CDR3 nucleotides: TGTGCAGACGGGACAGGGAATGGCTACACCTTC. Its translation is CADGTGNGYTF. V usage is TRBV30 and J usage is TRBJ1-2; TRBD1 agrees at 9 bases. The CDR3 consists of 11 residues. Per the germline V gene, CDR1 is GTSNPN and CDR2 is SVGIG (reference sequence).

The chain employs TRBV6-5 and TRBJ2-3; 8 bases line up with TRBD2. The V and J ends lost 5 bases and 2 bases, in that order; junction bases with no gene match: 6. Germline CDR1 MNHEY, CDR2 SVGAGI. This CDR3 spans 15 amino acids. The CDR3 DNA sequence: TGTGCCAGCAGTCGGTTTAGCGGGGCCACAGATACGCAGTATTTT. Translating gives CASSRFSGATDTQYF.

V and J are TRBV7-2 and TRBJ1-1, with D possibly being TRBD1 (6 bases). The CDR3 has 14 residues. Trimming removed 0 bases from V and 3 bases from J, with 8 bases in between. Germline V gives CDR1 SGHTA, CDR2 FQGNSA. The DNA of the CDR3 is TGTGCCAGCAGCTTAGCCAGGGGCCACACTGAAGCTTTCTTT. It is translated as CASSLARGHTEAFF. The full variable domain, rest sourced from reference TRBV7-2 and TRBJ1-1, is GAGVSQSPSNKVTEKGKDVELRCDPISGHTALYWYRQSLGQGLEFLIYFQGNSAPDKSGLPSDRFSAERTGGSVSTLTIQRTQQEDSAVYLCASSLARGHTEAFFGQGTRLTVV.

This clone was found once. The gene calls are TRBV5-6 and TRBJ1-1, with D maybe TRBD1 (5 bases). Germline V gives CDR1 SGHDT, CDR2 YYEEEE. The CDR3 spans 12 residues. The V gene lost 3 bases and the J gene lost 5 bases, with 8 bases spanning the gap. The CDR3 protein is CASSWEGTEAFF. CDR3 DNA sequence: TGTGCCAGCAGCTGGGAGGGGACTGAAGCTTTCTTT.

This chain uses TRBV30 with TRBJ1-2; weak D call: TRBD1 (5 bases). Germline CDR1 and CDR2: GTSNPN and SVGIG (reference sequence). CDR3 length: 14 residues. V lost 4 bases and J lost 6, with 18 bases in between. This CDR3 is CAWTEGVIVDGYTF. Written as DNA, the CDR3 is TGTGCCTGGACCGAAGGGGTAATTGTGGATGGCTACACCTTC.

This chain joins TRBV5-1 and TRBJ2-2; 8 bases align to TRBD1. The V gene's germline CDR1 is SGHRS and CDR2 YFSETQ. The CDR3 loop spans 14 amino acids. V shed 0 bases, J shed 7 bases, and the junction held 2 bases outside the gene matches. The CDR3 bases are TGCGCCAGCAGCTTGGGACAGGGGAACGGGGAGCTGTTTTTT. It is translated as CASSLGQGNGELFF.

This clone appeared a single time. The V and J genes are TRBV7-9 and TRBJ1-1, with 7 positions matching TRBD1. V lost 5 bases, J lost 10 bases, and 7 bases stayed unmatched. Germline loops: CDR1 SEHNR, CDR2 FQNEAQ (reference sequence). The CDR3 length is 12 residues. The CDR3 DNA reads as TGTGCCAGCAGCCCCGGAAGACAGGGAGCTTTCTTT. This translates into CASSPGRQGAFF.

The J gene is TRBJ2-7, the V gene TRBV6-5; D is possibly TRBD2 (6 bases). Trimming stripped 5 bases from V and 2 bases from J, with 10 bases between. CDR3 length: 13 residues. Germline CDR1 and CDR2: MNHEY and SVGAGI. Here the CDR3 DNA reads TGTGCCAGCAGTGTTAGCGGCCCCTACGAGCAGTACTTC. It encodes CASSVSGPYEQYF.

The chain uses TRBV19 and TRBJ1-1, with D unclear. The V and J ends lost 3 bases and 1 base respectively, with 6 bases between them. CDR3 length: 13 amino acids. CDR1 is LNHDA, CDR2 SQIVND, per germline (reference sequence). Here the CDR3 DNA reads TGTGCCAGTAGTATCCGCAGGAACACTGAAGCTTTCTTT. As protein: CASSIRRNTEAFF.

This chain links TRBV29-1 with TRBJ1-2; TRBD1 might be the D (5 bases). Germline V gives CDR1 SQVTM, CDR2 ANQGSEA. The V and J ends lost 3 bases and 2 bases respectively, with 10 bases between them. The CDR3 is 13 residues long. CDR3 bases: TGCAGCGTTGATGGGGACGGAAACTATGGCTACACCTTC. Translating it yields CSVDGDGNYGYTF.

This chain connects TRBV7-9 to TRBJ2-5, with a tentative D call TRBD1 (6 bases). V was pared by 5 bases and J by 5 bases, with 12 bases between. CDR1 SEHNR and CDR2 FQNEAQ come from the germline V gene (reference sequence). The CDR3 has 13 residues. The CDR3 protein is CASSPGVSETQYF. As DNA, the CDR3 is TGTGCCAGCAGCCCAGGGGTTTCGGAGACCCAGTACTTC.

This chain uses TRBV1 with TRBJ2-3; TRBD2 is the table's D call, not checked against the DNA. TRBV1 is a known pseudogene. The CDR3 has 14 residues. The CDR3 region is CTSFLVRITDTQYF. The DNA for the CDR3 is TGCACCAGCTTTTTAGTCCGTATCACAGATACGCAGTATTTT.

J is TRBJ2-7 and V is TRBV27; TRBD2 matches at 8 bases. J was trimmed by 0 bases and V by 2 bases; bases with no gene match: 12. The CDR3 is 18 amino acids. Germline V CDR1 and CDR2: MNHEY, SMNVEV (reference sequence). CDR3 loop: CASSLGARGAQSSYEQYF. The CDR3 nucleotides are TGTGCCAGCAGTTTAGGCGCGCGGGGGGCTCAAAGCTCCTACGAGCAGTACTTC.

The rearrangement links TRBV28 to TRBJ1-2; no clear D gene. Germline V CDR1 and CDR2: MDHEN, SYDVKM. The V end lost 5 bases, the J end lost 5 bases, and 9 bases lay between the germline ends. The CDR3 consists of 12 residues. This CDR3 reads CASSQGLYGYTF. The CDR3, as DNA: TGTGCCAGCAGTCAAGGGTTATATGGCTACACCTTC.